This TCR beta chain derives from a study of blood T cell repertoires in COVID-19. The CDR3 has 15 residues. The germline gives CDR1 LNHDA, CDR2 SQIVND (reference sequence). Trimming removed 1 base at V and 8 bases at J, with 14 bases between. Only in-frame clones appear in the TCRdb table, and some are missing; sequencing was by immunoSEQ multiplex PCR. The repertoire has some 160,000 clones, about 82% of them found once; the top ten carry around 8%. The receptor was derived from a woman older than 75 with COVID-19, enrolled during active disease. The sequencing sample was made of peripheral blood. This chain joins TRBV19 and TRBJ1-4, with D perhaps matching TRBD1 (6 bases). The CDR3 bases are TGTGCCAGTAGTATAGGAGGGACACTTATGGAAAAACTGTTTTTT. It translates to CASSIGGTLMEKLFF.